This T cell receptor beta chain was recorded in a study of CD8+ T cells in alopecia areata. For the study at large: The study gave treated patients oral tofacitinib at 5 to 10 mg twice daily.

As for this clone: Its antigen remains unknown. In the same sample, other DNA sequences code for this CDR3.

Study-wide results and limits: Tofacitinib significantly brought down scalp clonality and expanded CD8+ clones among top 100.

This CDR3 is built from 13 residues. The germline CDR1 and CDR2 sequences are GTSNPN and SVGIG (reference sequence). V shed 2 bases and J shed 2 bases, with 7 bases lying between them. The sample's treatment: oral pan-JAK inhibitor, 5-10 mg twice daily. RNA extraction was followed by reverse transcription into cDNA, which acted as the sequencing template. Produced via immunoSEQ multiplex PCR; TCRdb's table is partial and in-frame only. Here the sample spans 100,000 to 150,000 clones, about 59% being singletons. Source: CD4+ T cells sorted from blood, taken at week 4, from a patient treated with tofacitinib. This receptor was obtained from a human donor with alopecia areata. The chain has TRBV30 and TRBJ1-5; tentative D call: TRBD1 (6 bases). CDR3 residues: CAWSSGGNQPQHF. Written as DNA, the CDR3 is TGTGCCTGGAGTTCAGGGGGCAATCAGCCCCAGCATTTT.